The clone carrying this T cell receptor (beta chain) was detected only a few times. These data belong to a study of T-cell reconstitution after alpha-beta-depleted transplantation in children. The library targeted TCRbeta and was prepared with unique molecular identifiers. TCRdb re-derived calls from the PCR reads in MiXCR, one entry per CDR3 protein. The table has just under 150,000 distinct CDR3 sequences, 8.5% to 10% seen once. This CDR3 has 15 amino acids. Trimming pared 0 bases from V and 5 bases from J, leaving 12 bases between. CDR1 and CDR2 (germline): KGHDR, SFDVKD. Sequenced material: PBMCs, mostly from graft donor cells, taken 180 days after TCRalphabeta/CD19-depleted stem cell transplant. The sequence derives from a female patient aged 2-15 years who had a stem cell transplant for congenital amegakaryocytic thrombocytopenia, so the T cells may come from the graft donor. The rearrangement links TRBV24-1 to TRBJ2-5; D is perhaps TRBD2 (6 bases). CDR3: CATSDLVGGYETQYF. CDR3 coding DNA: TGTGCCACCAGTGATTTGGTTGGGGGGTACGAGACCCAGTACTTC.